The TCR beta chain under discussion was sequenced for a study of T cells after yellow fever vaccination. TCRdb analysed the 5' RACE reads with MiXCR anew, one entry per CDR3 protein. The table includes 180,000 or so distinct CDR3 sequences, 8% to 13% detected once. CDR3 length: 13 amino acids. Germline V gene data show CDR1 as MNHEY and CDR2 as SVGAGI. Trimming took 8 bases from V and 1 from J, leaving 9 bases between them. This TCR derives from a man between 18 and 29 years old who received the YFV17D yellow fever vaccine. Sequencing used CD8+ T cells sorted from PBMCs, obtained 15 days after the yellow fever booster vaccination. The chain has TRBV6-5 and TRBJ1-5; no firm D call. CDR3 sequence reads: CASAHRSNQPQHF. Here the CDR3 DNA reads TGTGCCAGCGCTCACCGGAGCAATCAGCCCCAGCATTTT.